The 13 T cell receptor beta chains below were found in one sample sequenced in a study of control samples from healthy donors and cancer patients. The data were produced by immunoSEQ multiplex PCR, yet TCRdb's version contains in-frame clones alone and is incomplete. Counted here are approximately 100,000 clones, roughly nine tenths occurring once; the ten biggest clones make up around a fifth. The sequenced sample was blood. Receptors originate from a young man in good health.

The V call is TRBV7-9, the J call TRBJ1-5, with 8 bases lining up with TRBD1. The CDR3 contains 18 residues. V lost 5 bases and J lost 0; bases outside the gene matches: 12. Germline CDR1 and CDR2: SEHNR and FQNEAQ (reference sequence). The CDR3 spells CASSHGQGLLNSNQPQHF. In nucleotides, the CDR3 is TGTGCCAGCAGCCACGGACAGGGCCTCCTTAATAGCAATCAGCCCCAGCATTTT.

This clone showed up just a few times. The gene calls are TRBV5-4 and TRBJ1-2; D gene ambiguous. CDR1 SGHNT and CDR2 YYREEE come from the germline V gene (reference sequence). The V end was cut by 0 bases, the J end by 3 bases, with 12 bases between. This CDR3 spans 15 amino acids. The CDR3 DNA is TGTGCCAGCAGCTTGGCGGCCTGGAGTGACTATGGCTACACCTTC. Translating it yields CASSLAAWSDYGYTF. Full variable domain (remainder filled in from reference TRBV5-4 and TRBJ1-2): ETGVTQSPTHLIKTRGQQVTLRCSSQSGHNTVSWYQQALGQGPQFIFQYYREEENGRGNFPPRFSGLQFPNYSSELNVNALELDDSALYLCASSLAAWSDYGYTFGSGTRLTVV.

The chain couples TRBV9 to TRBJ1-4, with TRBD1 identical over 7 bases. V gave up 4 bases and J gave up 3 bases; unmatched junction bases: 12. This CDR3 has 17 amino acids. CDR1 and CDR2 from the germline V gene are SGDLS and YYNGEE. The CDR3 loop reads CASSPWAGTGANEKLFF. The CDR3 DNA follows: TGTGCCAGCAGCCCTTGGGCCGGCACAGGGGCTAATGAAAAACTGTTTTTT. Supplemented by reference TRBV9 and TRBJ1-4, the full variable domain reads DSGVTQTPKHLITATGQRVTLRCSPRSGDLSVYWYQQSLDQGLQFLIQYYNGEERAKGNILERFSAQQFPDLHSELNLSSLELGDSALYFCASSPWAGTGANEKLFFGSGTQLSVL.

This chain links TRBV21-1 with TRBJ1-4. TRBV21-1 is annotated as a pseudogene. CDR3 length: 15 residues. The CDR3 sequence is CASSKVAGLGGKLFF. Written as DNA, the CDR3 is TGTGCCAGCAGCAAAGTCGCCGGACTAGGGGGAAAACTGTTTTTT.

The V and J genes are TRBV7-2 and TRBJ2-1, with D unclear. Germline CDR1 is SGHTA and CDR2 is FQGNSA. Trimming stripped 7 bases from V and 6 bases from J, with 13 bases between. The CDR3 spans 13 residues. The chain's CDR3 is CASTPDLGNEQFF. The CDR3 DNA follows: TGTGCCAGCACCCCAGACCTCGGCAATGAGCAGTTCTTC.

The chain couples TRBV21-1 to TRBJ1-5. TRBV21-1 has pseudogene status. This CDR3 has 18 amino acids. For the CDR3, the DNA is TGTGCCAGCAGCAAGAGAGGGACTCCATTAAGGGGCAATCAGCCCCAGCATTTT. Translation: CASSKRGTPLRGNQPQHF.

V and J are TRBV7-8 and TRBJ2-5; D uncertain. Trimming removed 5 bases at V and 5 bases at J, with 12 bases between. CDR1 and CDR2 (germline): SGHVS, FQNEAQ. The CDR3 covers 13 residues. The CDR3 DNA follows: TGTGCCAGCAGCCCCTCCGCGGAGGAGACCCAGTACTTC. Its protein product is CASSPSAEETQYF.

The chain carries TRBV7-8 and TRBJ2-5, with no clear D. Trimming took 5 bases from V and 5 from J, leaving 15 bases between them. CDR1 is SGHVS, CDR2 FQNEAQ, per germline. The length of the CDR3 is 14 residues. CDR3 in amino acids: CASSARGLRETQYF. In DNA form, the CDR3 reads TGTGCCAGCAGCGCCCGTGGGTTGAGGGAGACCCAGTACTTC.

The chain combines TRBV6-4 with TRBJ1-5, with 8 bases identical to TRBD1. There are 14 residues in the CDR3. From germline, CDR1 is MRHNA and CDR2 SNTAGT. Germline trimming cut 4 bases from V and 6 bases from J; bases unmatched to any gene: 5. Here the CDR3 DNA reads TGTGCCAGCAGTGCGACAGGGGAGAGTCAGCCCCAGCATTTT. The encoded protein is CASSATGESQPQHF.

J is TRBJ2-7 and V is TRBV7-9; TRBD2 is a possible D gene (6 bases). Germline assignment: CDR1 SEHNR and CDR2 FQNEAQ (reference sequence). V was shortened by 7 bases and J by 5 bases, with 12 bases between the two germline ends. This CDR3 has 12 amino acids. CDR3 sequence (DNA): TGTGCCAGCAACCAGGACTATGACGAGCAGTACTTC. Its translation: CASNQDYDEQYF.

The chain carries TRBV18 and TRBJ1-1; 9 nucleotides align to TRBD1. V dropped 3 bases and J dropped 1; count of bases not matched to a gene: 0. The CDR3 totals 14 residues. Germline lookup yields CDR1 KGHSH and CDR2 LQKENI. The CDR3 loop is CASSPTGGNTEAFF. For the CDR3, the DNA is TGTGCCAGCTCACCGACAGGGGGGAACACTGAAGCTTTCTTT.

The chain links TRBV11-2 to TRBJ2-2; TRBD1 aligns across 10 bases. Trimming at V came to 6 bases and at J to 0 bases, leaving 7 bases not matched to a gene. Germline loops: CDR1 SGHAT, CDR2 FQNNGV. This CDR3 region has 17 residues. CDR3 in DNA: TGTGCCAGCAGGAGGACAGGGGGTACAGCGAACACCGGGGAGCTGTTTTTT. This codes for CASRRTGGTANTGELFF.

The chain links TRBV27 to TRBJ2-1, with TRBD2 matching over 10 bases. From germline, CDR1 is MNHEY and CDR2 SMNVEV (reference sequence). Trimming took 5 bases from V and 4 from J; bases not matched to a gene: 5. CDR3 length equals 15 residues. The chain's CDR3 is CASSDASGGYNEQFF. The DNA of the CDR3 is TGTGCCAGCAGTGATGCTAGCGGGGGTTACAATGAGCAGTTCTTC.